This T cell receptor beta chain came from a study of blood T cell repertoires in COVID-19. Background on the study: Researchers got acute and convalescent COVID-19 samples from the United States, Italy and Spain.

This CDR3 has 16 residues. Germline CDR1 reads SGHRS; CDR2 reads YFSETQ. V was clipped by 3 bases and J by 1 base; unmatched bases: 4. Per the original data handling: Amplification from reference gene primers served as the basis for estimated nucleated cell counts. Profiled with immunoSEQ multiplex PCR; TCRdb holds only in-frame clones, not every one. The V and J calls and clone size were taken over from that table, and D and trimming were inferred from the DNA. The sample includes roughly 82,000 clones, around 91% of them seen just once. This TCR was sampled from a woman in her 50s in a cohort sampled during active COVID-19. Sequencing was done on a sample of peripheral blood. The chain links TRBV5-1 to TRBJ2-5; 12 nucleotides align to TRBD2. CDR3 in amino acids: CASSSASGRAQETQYF. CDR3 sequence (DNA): TGCGCCAGCAGCTCCGCTAGCGGGAGGGCCCAAGAGACCCAGTACTTC.